This T cell receptor beta chain was sequenced in a study of T and B cells in COVID-19 patients. From blood, roughly 250-500 ng of genomic DNA served as TRB template. Germline V gene lookup returns CDR1 MNHEY and CDR2 SVGAGI. The CDR3 extends over 15 amino acids. J gave up 4 bases and V 4 bases, and 3 bases lay outside the gene matches. Multiplex PCR with BIOMED2 TRB-A/B primer pools amplified TRB rearrangements. TCRdb recomputed calls from the multiplex PCR reads with MiXCR, one row per CDR3 protein. The sample carries 20,000 to 25,000 distinct CDR3 sequences, approximately 29% recorded once. The sequenced sample consisted of blood. The chain links TRBV6-5 to TRBJ2-1, with 11 bases lining up with TRBD2. This clonotype originated in a human donor who had recovered from COVID-19. The CDR3 protein is CASSSRTSGYNEQFF. In DNA form, the CDR3 reads TGTGCCAGCAGTTCCCGGACTAGCGGGTACAATGAGCAGTTCTTC.